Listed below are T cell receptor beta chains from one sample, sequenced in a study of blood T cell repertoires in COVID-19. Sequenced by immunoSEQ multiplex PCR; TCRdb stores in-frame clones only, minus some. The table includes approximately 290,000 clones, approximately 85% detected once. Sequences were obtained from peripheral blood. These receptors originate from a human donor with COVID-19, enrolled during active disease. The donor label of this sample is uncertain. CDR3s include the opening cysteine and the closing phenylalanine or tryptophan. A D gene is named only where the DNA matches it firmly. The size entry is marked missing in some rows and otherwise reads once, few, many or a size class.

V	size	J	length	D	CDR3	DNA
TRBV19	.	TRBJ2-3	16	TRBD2	CASSSGTSGIGDTQYF	TGTGCCAGTAGTAGTGGGACTAGCGGGATAGGAGATACGCAGTATTTT
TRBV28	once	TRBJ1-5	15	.	CASSRSGAPNQPQHF	TGTGCCAGCAGCCGGAGCGGGGCTCCTAATCAGCCCCAGCATTTT
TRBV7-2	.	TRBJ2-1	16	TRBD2	CASSPWTSGGGNEQFF	TGTGCCAGCAGCCCATGGACTAGCGGGGGAGGGAATGAGCAGTTCTTC
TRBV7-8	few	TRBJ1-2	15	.	CASSPLQQQNHGYTF	TGTGCCAGCAGCCCCCTTCAACAACAAAACCATGGCTACACCTTC
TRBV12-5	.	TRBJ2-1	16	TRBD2	CASGLGRLAGNNEQFF	TGTGCTAGTGGTTTGGGTAGACTAGCGGGGAACAATGAGCAGTTCTTC
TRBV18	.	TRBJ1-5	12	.	CASSANDQPQHF	TGTGCCAGCTCAGCTAACGATCAGCCCCAGCATTTT
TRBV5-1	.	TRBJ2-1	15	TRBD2	CASSLVTSGHNEQFF	TGCGCCAGCAGCTTGGTGACTAGCGGACACAATGAGCAGTTCTTC
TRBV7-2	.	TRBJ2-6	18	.	CASSRLSSRGTGANVLTF	TGTGCCAGCAGCCGCCTGTCCTCTAGGGGGACTGGGGCCAACGTCCTGACTTTC
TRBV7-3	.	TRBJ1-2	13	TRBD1	CASSSTGVSGYTF	TGTGCCAGCAGCTCGACAGGGGTTAGTGGCTACACCTTC
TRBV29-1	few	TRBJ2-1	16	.	CSATSPRGIGGYKQFF	TGCAGCGCTACGTCCCCTCGGGGTATCGGGGGATATAAGCAGTTCTTC
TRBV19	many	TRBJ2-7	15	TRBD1	CASSSGTGGSYEQYF	TGTGCCAGTAGTAGCGGGACAGGGGGCTCCTACGAGCAGTACTTC
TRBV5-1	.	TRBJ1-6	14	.	CASSFDGAFSPLHF	TGCGCCAGCAGCTTCGATGGAGCGTTTTCACCCCTCCACTTT
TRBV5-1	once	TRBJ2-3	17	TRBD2	CASSLGVTSGTTDTQYF	TGCGCCAGCAGCTTGGGAGTTACTAGCGGGACCACAGATACGCAGTATTTT
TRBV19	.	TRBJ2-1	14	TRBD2	CASGLAGGPDEQFF	TGTGCCAGCGGACTAGCGGGAGGGCCCGATGAGCAGTTCTTC
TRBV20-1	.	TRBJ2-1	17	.	CSASSVGETRTYNEQFF	TGCAGTGCTAGTTCGGTGGGAGAAACCAGGACCTACAATGAGCAGTTCTTC
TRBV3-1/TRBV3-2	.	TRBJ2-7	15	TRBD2	CASSWTSGAQDEQYF	TGTGCCAGCAGCTGGACTAGCGGAGCCCAGGACGAGCAGTACTTC
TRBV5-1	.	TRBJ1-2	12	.	CASSFSRDGYTF	TGCGCCAGCAGCTTCAGCAGGGATGGCTACACCTTC
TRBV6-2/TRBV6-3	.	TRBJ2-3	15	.	CASSYAGLVTDTQYF	TGTGCCAGCAGTTACGCGGGACTTGTCACAGATACGCAGTATTTT
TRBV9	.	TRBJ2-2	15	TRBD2	CASSVGAGIAGELFF	TGTGCCAGCAGCGTAGGAGCGGGAATCGCCGGGGAGCTGTTTTTT
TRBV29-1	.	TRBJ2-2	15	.	CSVARPQGHAGELFF	TGCAGCGTTGCGAGGCCGCAGGGGCATGCTGGGGAGCTGTTTTTT
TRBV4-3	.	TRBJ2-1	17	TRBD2	CASSLRVASGSAYEQFF	TGCGCCAGCAGCTTAAGGGTGGCTAGCGGGAGCGCTTATGAGCAGTTCTTC
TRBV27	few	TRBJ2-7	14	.	CASSAPGIPYEQYF	TGTGCCAGCAGCGCTCCCGGGATCCCCTACGAGCAGTACTTC
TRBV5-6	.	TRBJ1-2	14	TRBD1	CASSFRDSNYGYTF	TGTGCCAGCAGCTTCCGGGACAGTAACTATGGCTACACCTTC
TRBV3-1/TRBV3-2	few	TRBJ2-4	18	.	CASSQDAGDGPPKNIQYF	TGTGCCAGCAGCCAAGATGCAGGTGATGGCCCTCCCAAAAACATTCAGTACTTC
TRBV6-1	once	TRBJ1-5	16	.	CASSEAGGTFNQPQHF	TGTGCCAGCAGTGAAGCGGGGGGGACCTTCAATCAGCCCCAGCATTTT
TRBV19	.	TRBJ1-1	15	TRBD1	CASSPPRDRGTEAFF	TGTGCCAGTAGTCCCCCTCGGGACAGGGGGACTGAAGCTTTCTTT
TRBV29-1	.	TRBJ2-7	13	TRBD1	CSVEGTGRYEQYF	TGCAGCGTTGAAGGGACAGGTAGATACGAGCAGTACTTC
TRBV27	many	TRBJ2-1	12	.	CASSSSLNEQFF	TGTGCCAGCAGTTCCTCCCTAAATGAGCAGTTCTTC
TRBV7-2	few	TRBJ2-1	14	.	CASSLGRAYNEQFF	TGTGCCAGCAGCTTAGGTCGCGCGTACAATGAGCAGTTCTTC
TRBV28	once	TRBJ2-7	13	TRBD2	CATFSGRPYEQYF	TGTGCCACCTTTAGCGGGAGACCCTACGAGCAGTACTTC
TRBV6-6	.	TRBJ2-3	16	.	CAIRLGRRRSADTQYF	TGTGCCATCCGACTGGGCCGGAGGAGAAGTGCAGATACGCAGTATTTT
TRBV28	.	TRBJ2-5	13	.	CASRLGQQETQYF	TGTGCCAGTAGGTTGGGGCAGCAGGAGACCCAGTACTTC